The 15 T cell receptor beta chains reported below all come from one sample, sequenced in a study of blood T cell repertoires in COVID-19 (dated by TCRdb to between 2020 and 2021). Libraries were made using the immunoSEQ multiplex PCR assay. In its TCRdb copy, this immuneACCESS table keeps in-frame sequences only and misses some clones. Where compared with another copy, unresolved V genes explain less than half of these, and the others have no known cause. Within this sample are 150,000 to 180,000 clones, with about three quarters of them counted one time only. Together, the top ten hold under 2% of the sample. The specimen was peripheral blood. The receptors here all came from an older man with acute or convalescent COVID-19.

The sample holds a few counts of this clone. V gene TRBV19 combines with J gene TRBJ2-1, with 7 nucleotides matching TRBD2. V lost 5 bases and J lost 4; bases outside the gene matches: 2. This CDR3 contains 13 residues. The V gene's germline CDR1 is LNHDA and CDR2 SQIVND (reference sequence). In DNA, the CDR3 is TGTGCCAGTAGTGAGCGGGGTTACAATGAGCAGTTCTTC. This gives the protein CASSERGYNEQFF.

This chain uses TRBV2 with TRBJ2-5, with a possible D match to TRBD2 (6 bases). Between the trimmed V and J ends, which lost 6 bases and 2 bases, there was a span of 10 bases. This CDR3 has 13 residues. Germline V CDR1 and CDR2: SNHLY, FYNNEI. The CDR3 bases are TGTGCCAGCAGCCGGGACTTACAAGAGACCCAGTACTTC. Protein product: CASSRDLQETQYF.

Regarding this clone: Other DNA sequences from this sample encode an identical CDR3 as well. The rearrangement uses TRBV7-2 and TRBJ1-5; TRBD1 agrees at 8 bases. CDR3 length: 15 amino acids. V shed 0 bases and J 4 bases; nucleotides not matched to a gene: 2. Germline assignment: CDR1 SGHTA and CDR2 FQGNSA. The CDR3 sequence: CASSLAQGGNQPQHF. CDR3 coding DNA: TGTGCCAGCAGCTTAGCACAGGGGGGGAATCAGCCCCAGCATTTT.

This chain uses TRBV11-2 with TRBJ1-2; TRBD1 matches 7 bases. The CDR3 extends over 14 amino acids. V dropped 5 bases and J dropped 8; count of bases not matched to a gene: 11. Germline loops: CDR1 SGHAT, CDR2 FQNNGV. The CDR3 region is CASSPHLRDRGYTF. The CDR3 nucleotides are TGTGCCAGCAGCCCCCACCTACGGGACAGAGGCTACACCTTC. The whole variable domain, filled in from reference TRBV11-2 and TRBJ1-2, reads EAGVAQSPRYKIIEKRQSVAFWCNPISGHATLYWYQQILGQGPKLLIQFQNNGVVDDSQLPKDRFSAERLKGVDSTLKIQPAKLEDSAVYLCASSPHLRDRGYTFGSGTRLTVV.

This clone was found a few times. The chain joins TRBV12-3 or TRBV12-4 to TRBJ2-2, with a tentative D call TRBD2 (5 bases). Deletions cut 3 bases from V and 5 bases from J, with 7 bases between. The CDR3 runs 13 residues. The CDR3 is CASSFSGTGELFF. The CDR3 DNA is TGTGCCAGCAGTTTTTCGGGGACCGGGGAGCTGTTTTTT.

The rearrangement joins TRBV2 to TRBJ2-1; D unclear. The CDR3 loop spans 13 amino acids. V lost 3 bases and J lost 9, with 12 bases in between. Germline V gene lookup returns CDR1 SNHLY and CDR2 FYNNEI. The CDR3 loop reads CASSERNVGEQFF. The CDR3 DNA follows: TGTGCCAGCAGTGAGAGAAACGTTGGTGAGCAGTTCTTC. Full variable domain (rest looked up from reference TRBV2 and TRBJ2-1): EPEVTQTPSHQVTQMGQEVILRCVPISNHLYFYWYRQILGQKVEFLVSFYNNEISEKSEIFDDQFSVERPDGSNFTLKIRSTKLEDSAMYFCASSERNVGEQFFGPGTRLTVL.

V usage is TRBV27 and J usage is TRBJ1-3, with D maybe TRBD1 (5 bases). Trimming pared 1 base from V and 4 bases from J, leaving 8 bases between. Germline V gives CDR1 MNHEY, CDR2 SMNVEV (reference sequence). The CDR3 runs to 14 residues. CDR3 bases: TGTGCCAGCAGTTTATATGCAGGGGGAAACACCATATATTTT. Translation gives CASSLYAGGNTIYF.

The J gene is TRBJ2-2, the V gene TRBV6-5, with 7 bases matching TRBD1. Germline loops: CDR1 MNHEY, CDR2 SVGAGI. Germline trimming cut 10 bases from V and 0 bases from J; bases unmatched to any gene: 8. This CDR3 region has 15 residues. In nucleotides, the CDR3 is TGTGCCACCGTGCAGGGGACAGCGAACACCGGGGAGCTGTTTTTT. Residues: CATVQGTANTGELFF.

The chain employs TRBV4-2 and TRBJ2-3; 9 positions agree with TRBD2. Looked up from germline, CDR1 is LGHNA and CDR2 is YNFKEQ. The CDR3 covers 16 residues. With 0 bases clipped from V and 4 bases from J, the junction kept 5 bases outside the gene matches. CDR3: CASSQDGAGGPDTQYF. CDR3 DNA sequence: TGTGCCAGCAGCCAAGACGGGGCGGGGGGGCCAGATACGCAGTATTTT.

The J gene is TRBJ2-3, the V gene TRBV9, with D perhaps matching TRBD2 (7 bases). The germline CDR1 and CDR2 sequences are SGDLS and YYNGEE. The CDR3 totals 16 residues. V lost 0 bases to trimming and J lost 3 bases, with 14 bases between them. The CDR3 here is CASSVAAGGQTDTQYF. In DNA, the CDR3 is TGTGCCAGCAGCGTAGCTGCCGGGGGGCAAACAGATACGCAGTATTTT. The whole variable domain, remainder taken from reference TRBV9 and TRBJ2-3, is DSGVTQTPKHLITATGQRVTLRCSPRSGDLSVYWYQQSLDQGLQFLIQYYNGEERAKGNILERFSAQQFPDLHSELNLSSLELGDSALYFCASSVAAGGQTDTQYFGPGTRLTVL.

The chain links TRBV11-2 to TRBJ1-5; no reliable D call. V lost 3 bases and J 0 bases, leaving 6 bases between the germline ends. The CDR3 consists of 14 residues. In germline, CDR1 is SGHAT, CDR2 FQNNGV. The CDR3 nucleotides are TGTGCCAGCAGCTTTGACAATAGCAATCAGCCCCAGCATTTT. Translating it yields CASSFDNSNQPQHF.

The chain couples TRBV18 to TRBJ2-7; D is ambiguous. There are 16 residues in the CDR3. In germline, CDR1 is KGHSH, CDR2 LQKENI. Trimming stripped 3 bases from V and 0 bases from J, with 15 bases between. CDR3 in amino acids: CASSPGSGWSSYEQYV. CDR3 coding DNA: TGTGCCAGCTCACCCGGTTCGGGTTGGAGCTCCTACGAGCAGTACGTC.

The CDR3 DNA is TGCGCCAGCAGCTTTTCGACAGGGGGTGGCACTGAAGCTTTCTTT. This sequence encodes CASSFSTGGGTEAFF. This sequence joins TRBV5-1 and TRBJ1-1; 9 bases are shared with TRBD1. Germline loops: CDR1 SGHRS, CDR2 YFSETQ. The J segment lost 4 bases and the V segment lost 2 bases, leaving 6 bases of the junction unmatched. The CDR3 totals 15 residues. Combining the CDR3 with reference TRBV5-1 and TRBJ1-1 gives the whole variable domain KAGVTQTPRYLIKTRGQQVTLSCSPISGHRSVSWYQQTPGQGLQFLFEYFSETQRNKGNFPGRFSGRQFSNSRSEMNVSTLELGDSALYLCASSFSTGGGTEAFFGQGTRLTVV.

The V gene is TRBV7-6, the J gene TRBJ2-2, with 9 bases identical to TRBD2. The germline V gene encodes CDR1 SGHVS and CDR2 FNYEAQ. The CDR3 contains 17 residues. V gave up 5 bases and J gave up 7 bases; unmatched junction bases: 14. CDR3 sequence reads: CASSRWTSVELGGELFF. The CDR3 DNA follows: TGTGCCAGCAGCCGCTGGACTAGCGTGGAATTGGGCGGGGAGCTGTTTTTT.

This clone has just a few counts. V and J are TRBV12-3 or TRBV12-4 and TRBJ1-2; possible D gene TRBD1, 6 bases. The CDR3 consists of 13 residues. Deletions cut 5 bases from V and 2 bases from J, with 9 bases between. CDR3 amino acids: CASSRTVNYGYTF. In DNA, the CDR3 is TGTGCCAGCAGTCGGACAGTCAACTATGGCTACACCTTC.